Given below is one TCR beta chain in context. Its antigen is currently not known. Base qualities were left out, and no much larger clone turns up one base away. This sample was taken from a study of T cell repertoires in cytomegalovirus infection (dated by TCRdb to about 2019). Study-level background: Donor HLA type was relevant to the analysis, because carriage of CMV infection together with the matching HLA type was indicated by public TCR beta signatures.

The CDR3 measures 19 amino acids from cysteine to phenylalanine. This entry keeps only the CDR3 DNA: 57 bases, framed from base 1. For CDR1 and CDR2, the germline V gene (reference sequence) lists DFQATT and SNEGSKA. V is pared back by 0 bases and J by 1 base, with 25 bases lying between the germline termini. Sequencer: Illumina HiSeq 1500. TCRdb handled the public reads itself, with Q25 trimming in fastp and clone calling in MiXCR, and kept productive beta chains. Each CDR3 protein gets just one entry, which takes the most common genes and DNA from the rows behind it. The sample table holds approximately 100,000 distinct CDR3 sequences, of which 20% to 30% were seen once. The ten largest clones represent more than 35% of the sample. The research as a whole found: The ex vivo response was dominated by HLA-C-restricted CMV-specific TCR beta clonotypes, which also provided the single most frequent clonotype in two of eight donors. Carriers of CMV infection plus the relevant HLA type were discriminated by the cumulative frequency of public TCR beta family members in the study cohort and in an independent approximately 360-donor cohort.

Sequenced: CD8+ T cells from PBMCs. The V and J segments used are TRBV20-1 and TRBJ2-7; D gene: possibly TRBD2, on 6 matching bases. This clonotype was obtained from a human donor in good health (CMV status not recorded). Some clones in this sample may be carry-over from other donors' samples. The DNA sequence is given as TGCAGTGCTAGAGATTTTGACCTAGCGAAGCATACTACATCCTACGAGCAGTACTTC. Translated, it gives CSARDFDLAKHTTSYEQYF.